This record concerns one T cell receptor beta chain sequence. This sample is drawn from a study of blood T cells in healthy people across ages. Germline assignment: CDR1 MGHDK and CDR2 SYGVNS. The CDR3 runs 11 residues. The V end was cut by 4 bases, the J end by 12 bases, with 12 bases between. Primed by a sample-barcoded 5' primer and a J-beta primer mix, a second PCR proceeded for 7 to 11 cycles. No fewer than 3 million CDR3-containing paired-end reads came from each sample. TCRdb re-derived calls from the 5' RACE reads in MiXCR, one entry per CDR3 protein. The data contain fewer than 900,000 distinct CDR3 sequences, about 40% of them singletons.

The clonotype was recovered from a woman aged 55-75 years in good health. Sequenced input: blood. The chain uses TRBV25-1 and TRBJ1-1, with unresolved D. CDR3 protein: CASSGNRLSFF. As DNA, the CDR3 is TGTGCCAGCAGTGGAAACCGACTTTCTTTCTTT.